A selection of T cell receptor beta chains follows, all from one sample in a study of T cells in Graves' hyperthyroidism and ophthalmopathy. TCRdb reprocessed the multiplex PCR reads with MiXCR, giving one entry per CDR3 protein. The sample includes about 360,000 distinct CDR3 sequences, 13% seen only once; the top ten take 9.2%. The material sequenced was blood. The receptors shown here come from a woman aged 18-35 years with Graves' hyperthyroidism. Both conserved end residues are part of each CDR3. Each record gives: CDR3 protein, CDR3 DNA, clone size, J gene, V gene, D gene. D genes are given only for firm matches. Where a row states a size, it is once, few, many or the class of an expanded clone; other rows omit it.

CDR3 protein: CASSLIWASGSAKNIQYF; CDR3 DNA: TGTGCCAGCAGCTTAATTTGGGCTAGCGGGAGCGCCAAAAACATTCAGTACTTC; clone size: many; J gene: TRBJ2-4; V gene: TRBV7-2; D gene: TRBD2
CDR3 protein: CASRNPNTEAFF; CDR3 DNA: TGTGCCAGCAGGAATCCGAACACTGAAGCTTTCTTT; clone size: many; J gene: TRBJ1-1; V gene: TRBV7-2; D gene: .
CDR3 protein: CASSQSRTVNQPQHF; CDR3 DNA: TGCGCCAGCAGCCAATCCAGGACAGTCAATCAGCCCCAGCATTTT; clone size: few; J gene: TRBJ1-5; V gene: TRBV4-1; D gene: .
CDR3 protein: CASSYSRGPNNEQFF; CDR3 DNA: TGTGCCAGCAGTTACTCCAGGGGTCCTAACAATGAGCAGTTCTTC; clone size: many; J gene: TRBJ2-1; V gene: TRBV6-2/TRBV6-3; D gene: .
CDR3 protein: CASSYYPGGNYGYTF; CDR3 DNA: TGTGCCAGCAGTTACTATCCAGGGGGGAACTATGGCTACACCTTC; clone size: many; J gene: TRBJ1-2; V gene: TRBV6-5; D gene: TRBD1
CDR3 protein: CSARLGVYEQYF; CDR3 DNA: TGCAGTGCTAGACTGGGGGTCTACGAGCAGTACTTC; clone size: many; J gene: TRBJ2-7; V gene: TRBV20-1; D gene: .
CDR3 protein: CASSEWGGLRPQHF; CDR3 DNA: TGTGCCAGCAGTGAATGGGGAGGGTTGCGGCCCCAGCATTTT; clone size: many; J gene: TRBJ1-5; V gene: TRBV6-1; D gene: .
CDR3 protein: CASSIGDRAIYEQYF; CDR3 DNA: TGTGCCAGTAGTATCGGGGACAGGGCGATCTACGAGCAGTACTTC; clone size: .; J gene: TRBJ2-7; V gene: TRBV19; D gene: TRBD1
CDR3 protein: CSAHASGSNTGELFF; CDR3 DNA: TGCAGTGCTCATGCGAGCGGATCGAACACCGGGGAGCTGTTTTTT; clone size: few; J gene: TRBJ2-2; V gene: TRBV20-1; D gene: .
CDR3 protein: CASSYGREGLGQFF; CDR3 DNA: TGTGCCAGCAGTTATGGACGAGAGGGTTTAGGGCAGTTCTTC; clone size: few; J gene: TRBJ2-1; V gene: TRBV6-5; D gene: .
CDR3 protein: CASSLYRPGGTEAFF; CDR3 DNA: TGTGCCAGCAGTTTATATCGCCCAGGGGGCACTGAAGCTTTCTTT; clone size: many; J gene: TRBJ1-1; V gene: TRBV28; D gene: TRBD1
CDR3 protein: CASLGGSYEQYF; CDR3 DNA: TGTGCCAGTTTAGGCGGCTCCTACGAGCAGTACTTC; clone size: many; J gene: TRBJ2-7; V gene: TRBV12-3/TRBV12-4; D gene: .
CDR3 protein: CSAPESGLANEQFF; CDR3 DNA: TGCAGTGCGCCCGAGTCGGGACTAGCTAATGAGCAGTTCTTC; clone size: few; J gene: TRBJ2-1; V gene: TRBV20-1; D gene: TRBD2
CDR3 protein: CASSTLSQGVNTGELFF; CDR3 DNA: TGTGCCAGCAGTACTTTGAGCCAGGGGGTGAACACCGGGGAGCTGTTTTTT; clone size: many; J gene: TRBJ2-2; V gene: TRBV6-2/TRBV6-3; D gene: TRBD1
CDR3 protein: CASRTQGGYGNQPQHF; CDR3 DNA: TGTGCCAGCAGGACTCAGGGGGGTTATGGCAATCAGCCCCAGCATTTT; clone size: many; J gene: TRBJ1-5; V gene: TRBV27; D gene: TRBD1
CDR3 protein: CSAAGHLTDTQYF; CDR3 DNA: TGCAGCGCTGCGGGACATCTCACAGATACGCAGTATTTT; clone size: many; J gene: TRBJ2-3; V gene: TRBV29-1; D gene: .
CDR3 protein: CSAGSDTQYF; CDR3 DNA: TGCAGTGCTGGATCGGATACGCAGTATTTT; clone size: many; J gene: TRBJ2-3; V gene: TRBV20-1; D gene: .
CDR3 protein: CASSGSSGMYEQYF; CDR3 DNA: TGTGCCAGCAGTGGAAGTAGCGGGATGTACGAGCAGTACTTC; clone size: few; J gene: TRBJ2-7; V gene: TRBV12-3/TRBV12-4; D gene: TRBD2
CDR3 protein: CASSPSGPANQPQHF; CDR3 DNA: TGTGCCAGCAGTCCAAGTGGCCCCGCTAATCAGCCCCAGCATTTT; clone size: many; J gene: TRBJ1-5; V gene: TRBV28; D gene: .
CDR3 protein: CASSGTGYNSPLHF; CDR3 DNA: TGTGCCAGCAGTGGGACAGGGTACAATTCACCCCTCCACTTT; clone size: many; J gene: TRBJ1-6; V gene: TRBV6-1; D gene: TRBD1
CDR3 protein: CASSDGPLYGYTF; CDR3 DNA: TGTGCCAGCAGTGACGGGCCCCTCTATGGCTACACCTTC; clone size: .; J gene: TRBJ1-2; V gene: TRBV2; D gene: .
CDR3 protein: CASSLKGIGNEKLFF; CDR3 DNA: TGTGCCAGCAGCTTAAAAGGAATTGGTAATGAAAAACTGTTTTTT; clone size: .; J gene: TRBJ1-4; V gene: TRBV5-6; D gene: .
CDR3 protein: CASSSLAGRETQYF; CDR3 DNA: TGTGCCAGCAGCTCCTTAGCGGGACGAGAGACCCAGTACTTC; clone size: .; J gene: TRBJ2-5; V gene: TRBV5-6; D gene: TRBD2
CDR3 protein: CASSYSIPQETQYF; CDR3 DNA: TGTGCCAGCAGTTACTCGATCCCTCAAGAGACCCAGTACTTC; clone size: .; J gene: TRBJ2-5; V gene: TRBV6-5; D gene: .
CDR3 protein: CASSLGSTSSYEQYF; CDR3 DNA: TGCGCCAGCAGCTTGGGATCGACGAGCTCCTACGAGCAGTACTTC; clone size: .; J gene: TRBJ2-7; V gene: TRBV5-1; D gene: .
CDR3 protein: CASSQDSTGGRGEAFF; CDR3 DNA: TGTGCCAGCAGCCAAGATTCGACAGGGGGGCGAGGTGAAGCTTTCTTT; clone size: many; J gene: TRBJ1-1; V gene: TRBV3-1; D gene: TRBD1
CDR3 protein: CSALDRGGMETQYF; CDR3 DNA: TGCAGTGCTTTGGACAGGGGCGGAATGGAGACCCAGTACTTC; clone size: many; J gene: TRBJ2-5; V gene: TRBV20-1; D gene: TRBD1
CDR3 protein: CASSWGTSGGASTDTQYF; CDR3 DNA: TGTGCCAGCAGCTGGGGGACTAGCGGGGGGGCGAGCACAGATACGCAGTATTTT; clone size: many; J gene: TRBJ2-3; V gene: TRBV11-2; D gene: TRBD2
CDR3 protein: CASSRSGPRQGNTEAFF; CDR3 DNA: TGTGCCAGTAGTCGGTCCGGCCCAAGACAGGGGAACACTGAAGCTTTCTTT; clone size: many; J gene: TRBJ1-1; V gene: TRBV19; D gene: TRBD1
CDR3 protein: CASSLEGGGQYF; CDR3 DNA: TGTGCCAGCAGCTTAGAAGGGGGTGGACAGTACTTC; clone size: many; J gene: TRBJ2-5; V gene: TRBV11-2; D gene: .
CDR3 protein: CASAHRRPRVGRQFF; CDR3 DNA: TGTGCCAGCGCTCACAGACGCCCCCGGGTAGGTAGGCAGTTCTTC; clone size: many; J gene: TRBJ2-1; V gene: TRBV11-2; D gene: .
CDR3 protein: CASRPQGSPYEQYF; CDR3 DNA: TGTGCCAGCAGACCACAGGGATCTCCCTACGAGCAGTACTTC; clone size: many; J gene: TRBJ2-7; V gene: TRBV28; D gene: .
CDR3 protein: CASSFDRRSGELFF; CDR3 DNA: TGTGCCAGCAGTTTCGACAGGCGGTCCGGGGAGCTGTTTTTT; clone size: .; J gene: TRBJ2-2; V gene: TRBV28; D gene: .
CDR3 protein: CASSPNRGGALPGELFF; CDR3 DNA: TGTGCCAGCAGCCCCAACCGGGGGGGCGCTCTCCCCGGGGAGCTGTTTTTT; clone size: many; J gene: TRBJ2-2; V gene: TRBV11-3; D gene: TRBD2
CDR3 protein: CASSVAGGPADTQYF; CDR3 DNA: TGCGCCAGCAGTGTAGCGGGGGGGCCCGCAGATACGCAGTATTTT; clone size: few; J gene: TRBJ2-3; V gene: TRBV10-1; D gene: TRBD2
CDR3 protein: CASSTSPRKTQYF; CDR3 DNA: TGTGCCAGCAGCACTAGCCCCCGGAAGACCCAGTACTTC; clone size: many; J gene: TRBJ2-5; V gene: TRBV11-3; D gene: .
CDR3 protein: CASTSGPQDKGYTF; CDR3 DNA: TGCGCCAGCACGTCGGGACCTCAAGATAAGGGCTACACCTTC; clone size: .; J gene: TRBJ1-2; V gene: TRBV5-1; D gene: .
CDR3 protein: CASRPRGGGGSYNEQFF; CDR3 DNA: TGTGCCAGCAGACCCCGAGGGGGGGGGGGCTCCTACAATGAGCAGTTCTTC; clone size: many; J gene: TRBJ2-1; V gene: TRBV28; D gene: .
CDR3 protein: CSSGGGAGNTIYF; CDR3 DNA: TGCAGCTCTGGGGGGGGGGCTGGAAACACCATATATTTT; clone size: few; J gene: TRBJ1-3; V gene: TRBV29-1; D gene: .
CDR3 protein: CASSLMGININEQFF; CDR3 DNA: TGTGCCAGCAGTTTGATGGGGATCAATATCAATGAGCAGTTCTTC; clone size: few; J gene: TRBJ2-1; V gene: TRBV27; D gene: .
CDR3 protein: CASSVTSGRGGDTQYF; CDR3 DNA: TGTGCCAGCAGCGTTACAAGCGGGAGGGGAGGGGATACGCAGTATTTT; clone size: few; J gene: TRBJ2-3; V gene: TRBV9; D gene: TRBD2
CDR3 protein: CASSLDYGGQPQHF; CDR3 DNA: TGTGCCAGCAGCTTAGACTACGGGGGACAGCCCCAGCATTTT; clone size: many; J gene: TRBJ1-5; V gene: TRBV7-9; D gene: .
CDR3 protein: CSARGQLNTEAFF; CDR3 DNA: TGCAGTGCTAGGGGACAGCTGAACACTGAAGCTTTCTTT; clone size: many; J gene: TRBJ1-1; V gene: TRBV20-1; D gene: TRBD1
CDR3 protein: CAISESENQPQHF; CDR3 DNA: TGTGCCATCAGTGAGTCGGAGAATCAGCCCCAGCATTTT; clone size: many; J gene: TRBJ1-5; V gene: TRBV10-3; D gene: .
CDR3 protein: CSVGRGEGTDTQYF; CDR3 DNA: TGCAGCGTTGGGAGGGGGGAGGGCACAGATACGCAGTATTTT; clone size: few; J gene: TRBJ2-3; V gene: TRBV29-1; D gene: .